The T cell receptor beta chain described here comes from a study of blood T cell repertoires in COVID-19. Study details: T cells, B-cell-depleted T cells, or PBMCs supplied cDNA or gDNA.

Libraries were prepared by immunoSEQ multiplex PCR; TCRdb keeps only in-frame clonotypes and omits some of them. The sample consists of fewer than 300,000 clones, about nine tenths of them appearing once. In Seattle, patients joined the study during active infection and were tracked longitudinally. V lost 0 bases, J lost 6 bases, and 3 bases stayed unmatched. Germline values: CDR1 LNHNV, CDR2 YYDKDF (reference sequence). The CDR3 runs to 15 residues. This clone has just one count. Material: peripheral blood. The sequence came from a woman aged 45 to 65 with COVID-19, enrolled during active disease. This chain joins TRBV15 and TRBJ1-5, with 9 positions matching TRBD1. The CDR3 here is CATSREGTGFQPQHF. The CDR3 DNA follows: TGTGCCACCAGCAGAGAAGGGACAGGGTTTCAGCCCCAGCATTTT.